The 13 T cell receptor beta chains reported below all come from one sample, sequenced in a study of blood T cell repertoires in COVID-19. Some clones are missing from TCRdb's copy, which holds only in-frame ones; the method was immunoSEQ multiplex PCR. The repertoire consists of hundreds of thousands of clones, with under 90% occurring once and the leading ten covering roughly 4.5%. Source material: peripheral blood. The receptors were gathered from a man aged 50 to 59 with acute or convalescent COVID-19.

This clone has only a few counts. The chain links TRBV5-1 to TRBJ1-2; 7 bases match TRBD1. The CDR3 is 15 amino acids. In germline, CDR1 is SGHRS, CDR2 YFSETQ. V dropped 4 bases and J dropped 1; count of bases not matched to a gene: 7. Here the CDR3 DNA reads TGCGCCAGCAGCCCTCAGGGGGAACTTAACTATGGCTACACCTTC. It translates to CASSPQGELNYGYTF.

The V and J genes are TRBV5-1 and TRBJ1-1; TRBD1 matches 7 bases. Trimming removed 3 bases from V and 3 bases from J; junction bases left unmatched: 5. This CDR3 contains 14 residues. In germline, CDR1 is SGHRS, CDR2 YFSETQ. The CDR3 protein is CASSSTGRDTEAFF. The CDR3, as DNA: TGCGCCAGCAGCTCGACAGGGCGCGACACTGAAGCTTTCTTT.

The chain employs TRBV10-1 and TRBJ2-7; D is unclear. The CDR3 runs to 11 residues. The germline V gene encodes CDR1 WNHNN and CDR2 SYGVQD (reference sequence). CDR3 in amino acids: CATSPSYEQYF. The CDR3, as DNA: TGCGCGACTTCCCCCTCCTACGAGCAGTACTTC.

This clone was seen only a few times. The chain couples TRBV6-2 or TRBV6-3 to TRBJ1-5; possibly TRBD1 for D (6 bases). The CDR3 has 15 amino acids. Germline V gene lookup returns CDR1 MNHEY and CDR2 SVGEGT. Trimming took 5 bases from V and 5 from J, leaving 16 bases between them. The DNA of the CDR3 is TGTGCCAGCAGTCCCCCGGGTCCAGGGGATCAGCCCCAGCATTTT. It is translated as CASSPPGPGDQPQHF.

The chain has TRBV6-1 and TRBJ1-5; TRBD1 is a possible D gene (5 bases). Trimming pared 1 base from V and 6 bases from J, leaving 13 bases between. CDR3 length: 15 residues. The germline gives CDR1 MNHNS, CDR2 SASEGT. This CDR3 reads CASSEGGVFGQPQHF. The CDR3 DNA reads as TGTGCCAGCAGTGAAGGGGGGGTTTTCGGTCAGCCCCAGCATTTT.

The chain uses TRBV11-2 and TRBJ2-4, with D perhaps matching TRBD2 (6 bases). The CDR3 consists of 14 residues. Between the trimmed V and J ends, which lost 5 bases and 6 bases, there was a span of 14 bases. Germline V gene data show CDR1 as SGHAT and CDR2 as FQNNGV. CDR3 protein: CASSTGLSANIQYF. As DNA, the CDR3 is TGTGCCAGCAGCACAGGACTAAGCGCAAACATTCAGTACTTC. Looking up the rest from reference TRBV11-2 and TRBJ2-4 gives the full variable domain: EAGVAQSPRYKIIEKRQSVAFWCNPISGHATLYWYQQILGQGPKLLIQFQNNGVVDDSQLPKDRFSAERLKGVDSTLKIQPAKLEDSAVYLCASSTGLSANIQYFGAGTRLSVL.

This chain links TRBV4-1 with TRBJ2-5, with 10 nucleotides matching TRBD2. This CDR3 spans 17 amino acids. V shed 4 bases, J shed 5 bases, and the junction held 13 bases outside the gene matches. Germline CDR1 is MGHRA and CDR2 is YSYEKL. The CDR3 nucleotides are TGCGCCAGCAGCCCCCGCCGAGGAGCGGGGGGGCGGGAGACCCAGTACTTC. This gives the protein CASSPRRGAGGRETQYF.

The CDR3 sequence: CSVTQGARGNTIYF. The CDR3 nucleotides are TGCAGCGTTACACAGGGGGCTCGTGGAAACACCATATATTTT. This sequence joins TRBV29-1 and TRBJ1-3, with 9 bases lining up with TRBD1. The CDR3 is 14 residues long. Germline V gene lookup returns CDR1 SQVTM and CDR2 ANQGSEA. The ends lost 5 bases at V and 3 bases at J; junction bases unmatched: 5.

This chain connects TRBV7-3 to TRBJ2-2, with D possibly being TRBD1 (6 bases). Per the germline V gene, CDR1 is SGHTA and CDR2 is FQGTGA. The V end was cut by 3 bases, the J end by 0 bases, with 8 bases between. The CDR3 length is 15 residues. CDR3 nucleotides: TGTGCCAGCAGCTTTCGACAGGCGAACACCGGGGAGCTGTTTTTT. Translated, it gives CASSFRQANTGELFF. Full variable domain (outside the CDR3, taken from reference TRBV7-3 and TRBJ2-2): GAGVSQTPSNKVTEKGKYVELRCDPISGHTALYWYRQSLGQGPEFLIYFQGTGAADDSGLPNDRFFAVRPEGSVSTLKIQRTERGDSAVYLCASSFRQANTGELFFGEGSRLTVL.

The chain recombines TRBV27 with TRBJ2-1, with 11 nucleotides matching TRBD2. The CDR3 is 15 amino acids. With 7 bases clipped from V and 15 bases from J, the junction kept 17 bases outside the gene matches. Germline assignment: CDR1 MNHEY and CDR2 SMNVEV (reference sequence). The chain's CDR3 is CASNPGTSGRGAPFF. The CDR3 DNA reads as TGTGCCAGCAACCCCGGGACTAGCGGTCGGGGGGCCCCGTTCTTC.

V is TRBV19 and J is TRBJ1-6; 11 positions agree with TRBD1. The junction had 4 bases not matched to a gene; V was cut back by 6 bases and J by 0 bases. CDR1 is LNHDA and CDR2 is SQIVND in the germline V gene (reference sequence). The length of the CDR3 is 17 residues. In nucleotides, the CDR3 is TGTGCCAGTAGCGGGACAGGGGGACGCTCCTATAATTCACCCCTCCACTTT. Its translation is CASSGTGGRSYNSPLHF.

The gene calls are TRBV3-1 (or the pseudogene TRBV3-2) and TRBJ1-5; D gene ambiguous. The CDR3 runs to 13 residues. V was trimmed by 1 base and J by 8 bases, leaving 9 bases between them. Germline CDR1 is LGHDT and CDR2 is YNNKEL (reference sequence). CDR3 sequence reads: CASSQAPGEPQHF. DNA for the CDR3: TGTGCCAGCAGCCAAGCACCCGGTGAGCCCCAGCATTTT.

This clone appeared once. This chain joins TRBV19 and TRBJ1-2; 11 nucleotides align to TRBD1. Germline V gene lookup returns CDR1 LNHDA and CDR2 SQIVND (reference sequence). The CDR3 is made up of 21 amino acids. Unmatched junction bases numbered 21, after V lost 4 bases and J lost 2 bases. As DNA, the CDR3 is TGTGCCAGTAGTACGGGACCGGGACAGGGGGTATTTGATCCCGGGAACTATGGCTACACCTTC. This sequence encodes CASSTGPGQGVFDPGNYGYTF. Drawing the rest from reference TRBV19 and TRBJ1-2, the complete variable domain is DGGITQSPKYLFRKEGQNVTLSCEQNLNHDAMYWYRQDPGQGLRLIYYSQIVNDFQKGDIAEGYSVSREKKESFPLTVTSAQKNPTAFYLCASSTGPGQGVFDPGNYGYTFGSGTRLTVV.